These T cell receptor beta chains were read from a single sample in a study of regulatory T cells in long-lasting Graves disease. TCRdb reanalysed the multiplex PCR reads using MiXCR and keeps one entry per CDR3 protein. The sample carries around 250,000 distinct CDR3 sequences, around a sixth recorded once. This sample was also put to use in a study of T cells in Graves' hyperthyroidism and ophthalmopathy.

Sequencing was performed on peripheral blood mononuclear cells (PBMCs), taken at new diagnosis, from a patient treated with antithyroid drugs. These receptors all come from a woman in her 30s with Graves disease. CDR3s include the opening cysteine and the closing phenylalanine or tryptophan. The D gene is left open where the match is weak. The size entry is marked missing in some rows and otherwise reads once, few, many or a size class.

CDR3 length | D gene | J gene | V gene | clone size | CDR3 protein | CDR3 DNA
14 | NA | TRBJ1-6 | TRBV5-1 | many | CASSLQGNNSPLHF | TGCGCCAGCAGCTTGCAGGGAAATAATTCACCCCTCCACTTT
17 | NA | TRBJ2-1 | TRBV28 | many | CASSSPKNGGTHNEQFF | TGTGCCAGCAGTTCACCTAAAAATGGCGGGACACACAATGAGCAGTTCTTC
13 | NA | TRBJ1-2 | TRBV7-2 | many | CASSRTVNYGYTF | TGTGCCAGCAGCCGTACAGTTAACTATGGCTACACCTTC
12 | NA | TRBJ1-2 | TRBV20-1 | many | CSAHRQTYGYTF | TGCAGTGCCCACCGACAAACCTATGGCTACACCTTC
15 | NA | TRBJ1-4 | TRBV19 | NA | CASRDSEGTNEKLFF | TGTGCCAGTAGAGACAGCGAGGGAACTAATGAAAAACTGTTTTTT
14 | NA | TRBJ1-5 | TRBV13 | many | CASSLGISNQPQHF | TGTGCCAGCAGCTTGGGAATTAGCAATCAGCCCCAGCATTTT
15 | TRBD1 | TRBJ1-1 | TRBV7-2 | NA | CASSLEAGGGTEAFF | TGTGCCAGCAGCTTAGAAGCAGGGGGCGGGACTGAAGCTTTCTTT
16 | NA | TRBJ1-2 | TRBV27 | many | CASSSAATSTNYGYTF | TGTGCCAGCAGTTCCGCCGCGACGAGTACTAACTATGGCTACACCTTC
15 | NA | TRBJ2-5 | TRBV7-6 | few | CASSQEGVLQETQYF | TGTGCCAGCAGCCAAGAGGGGGTGCTACAAGAGACCCAGTACTTC
17 | NA | TRBJ2-4 | TRBV12-3/TRBV12-4 | NA | CASSPTSSRPAKNIQYF | TGTGCCAGCAGTCCTACATCTAGCCGTCCGGCCAAAAACATTCAGTACTTC
14 | TRBD2 | TRBJ2-3 | TRBV7-2 | many | CASSPGLGTDTQYF | TGTGCCAGCAGCCCGGGACTAGGCACAGATACGCAGTATTTT
14 | NA | TRBJ1-1 | TRBV27 | many | CASSSADGNTEAFF | TGTGCCAGCAGTTCCGCTGACGGGAACACTGAAGCTTTCTTT
12 | NA | TRBJ2-2 | TRBV20-1 | few | CSSKIGAGELFF | TGCAGTTCGAAGATCGGGGCCGGGGAGCTGTTTTTT
14 | NA | TRBJ1-2 | TRBV12-3/TRBV12-4 | many | CASSPGLGRYGYTF | TGTGCCAGCAGCCCGGGACTAGGGCGGTATGGCTACACCTTC
12 | NA | TRBJ1-5 | TRBV2 | NA | CASSAFPQPQHF | TGTGCCAGCAGTGCGTTCCCCCAGCCCCAGCATTTT
14 | NA | TRBJ1-4 | TRBV19 | NA | CASSILGTDEKLFF | TGTGCCAGTAGTATTTTAGGAACAGATGAAAAACTGTTTTTT
15 | NA | TRBJ1-2 | TRBV12-3/TRBV12-4 | NA | CASSDSAGANYGYTF | TGTGCCAGCAGTGACTCGGCCGGCGCTAACTATGGCTACACCTTC
12 | NA | TRBJ2-7 | TRBV20-1 | few | CSAIHRSYEQYF | TGCAGTGCTATCCACAGGTCCTACGAGCAGTACTTC
14 | NA | TRBJ1-6 | TRBV12-3/TRBV12-4 | many | CASSSQGYNSPLHF | TGTGCCAGCAGTTCTCAGGGTTACAATTCACCCCTCCACTTT
14 | NA | TRBJ1-6 | TRBV6-1 | many | CASIEGLEGSPLHF | TGTGCCAGCATAGAGGGATTAGAAGGCTCACCCCTCCACTTT
17 | TRBD1 | TRBJ1-6 | TRBV4-1 | many | CASSQDPGQGYNSPLHF | TGCGCCAGCAGCCAAGACCCGGGACAGGGCTATAATTCACCCCTCCACTTT
16 | NA | TRBJ2-3 | TRBV7-9 | many | CASSLEQGGRTDTQYF | TGTGCCAGCAGCTTGGAGCAGGGTGGGCGCACAGATACGCAGTATTTT
13 | NA | TRBJ1-2 | TRBV7-3 | many | CASSQIGGTGYTF | TGTGCCAGCAGTCAAATCGGAGGGACCGGCTACACCTTC
15 | NA | TRBJ1-2 | TRBV19 | NA | CASSMFLTETYGYTF | TGTGCCAGTAGTATGTTCTTGACAGAGACATATGGCTACACCTTC
15 | TRBD1 | TRBJ1-2 | TRBV4-1 | few | CASSRPGQGRYGYTF | TGCGCCAGCAGCCGCCCGGGACAGGGAAGGTATGGCTACACCTTC